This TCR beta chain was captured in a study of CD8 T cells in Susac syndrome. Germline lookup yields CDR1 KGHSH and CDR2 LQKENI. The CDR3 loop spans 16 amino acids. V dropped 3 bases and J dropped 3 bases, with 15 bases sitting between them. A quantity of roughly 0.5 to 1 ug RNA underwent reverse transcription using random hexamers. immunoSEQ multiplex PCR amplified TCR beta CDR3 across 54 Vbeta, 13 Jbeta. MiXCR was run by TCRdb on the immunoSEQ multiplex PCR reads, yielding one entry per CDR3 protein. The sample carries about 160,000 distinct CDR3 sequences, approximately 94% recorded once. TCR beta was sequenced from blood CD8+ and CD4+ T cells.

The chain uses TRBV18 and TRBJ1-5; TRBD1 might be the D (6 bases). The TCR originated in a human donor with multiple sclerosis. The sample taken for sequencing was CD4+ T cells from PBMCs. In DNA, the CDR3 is TGTGCCAGCTCACCCAGGGGTTCAGGGTCCAATCAGCCCCAGCATTTT. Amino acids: CASSPRGSGSNQPQHF.